This T cell receptor beta chain was captured by sequencing in a study of Graves' ophthalmopathy and Graves' hyperthyroidism. Study-wide points: A majority of expanded thyroid clonotypes exceeding 0.001 frequency were likewise present in blood. Ophthalmopathy cases were distinguished from stable hyperthyroidism by a 13-signature model, reaching 87.88% sensitivity and around 80% specificity.

The CDR3 loop spans 13 amino acids. Germline loops: CDR1 SGHNT, CDR2 YENEEA. The V and J ends lost 7 bases and 3 bases, in that order; junction bases with no gene match: 5. Participants with hyperthyroidism, aged 18 to 65, were newly diagnosed with under 2 months' duration. Clinical symptoms, serum thyroxine, TRAb, thyroid ultrasound and orbital computed tomography determined diagnosis. RNA served as the template for amplifying TCR beta CDR3 regions. HTBI primers were employed in first-round RT-PCR, then a second-round multiplex PCR followed. MiXCR, applied by TCRdb to the multiplex PCR reads, yields one record per CDR3 protein. This table has hundreds of thousands of distinct CDR3 sequences, around 21% appearing once. For this clonotype: Its antigen remains unidentified.

Sequencing used peripheral blood. The clonotype comes from a woman aged 18-29 years with stable Graves' hyperthyroidism. The chain couples TRBV11-3 to TRBJ2-5, with TRBD1 identical over 7 bases. CDR3 sequence (DNA): TGTGCCAGCAAAGGGACAGATGAAGAGACCCAGTACTTC. Its protein is CASKGTDEETQYF.